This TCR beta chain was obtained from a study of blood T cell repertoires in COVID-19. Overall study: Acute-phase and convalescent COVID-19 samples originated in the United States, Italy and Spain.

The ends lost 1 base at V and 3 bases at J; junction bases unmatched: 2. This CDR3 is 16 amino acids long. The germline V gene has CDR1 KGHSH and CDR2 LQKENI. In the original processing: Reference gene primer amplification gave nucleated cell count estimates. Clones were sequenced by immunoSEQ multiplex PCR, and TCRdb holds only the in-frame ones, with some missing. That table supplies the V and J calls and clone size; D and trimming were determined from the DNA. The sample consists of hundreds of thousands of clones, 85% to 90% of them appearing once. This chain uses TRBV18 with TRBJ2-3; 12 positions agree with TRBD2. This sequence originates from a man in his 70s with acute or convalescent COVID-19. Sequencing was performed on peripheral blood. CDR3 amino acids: CASSPRLAGGTDTQYF. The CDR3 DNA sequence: TGTGCCAGCTCACCACGGCTAGCGGGGGGGACAGATACGCAGTATTTT.